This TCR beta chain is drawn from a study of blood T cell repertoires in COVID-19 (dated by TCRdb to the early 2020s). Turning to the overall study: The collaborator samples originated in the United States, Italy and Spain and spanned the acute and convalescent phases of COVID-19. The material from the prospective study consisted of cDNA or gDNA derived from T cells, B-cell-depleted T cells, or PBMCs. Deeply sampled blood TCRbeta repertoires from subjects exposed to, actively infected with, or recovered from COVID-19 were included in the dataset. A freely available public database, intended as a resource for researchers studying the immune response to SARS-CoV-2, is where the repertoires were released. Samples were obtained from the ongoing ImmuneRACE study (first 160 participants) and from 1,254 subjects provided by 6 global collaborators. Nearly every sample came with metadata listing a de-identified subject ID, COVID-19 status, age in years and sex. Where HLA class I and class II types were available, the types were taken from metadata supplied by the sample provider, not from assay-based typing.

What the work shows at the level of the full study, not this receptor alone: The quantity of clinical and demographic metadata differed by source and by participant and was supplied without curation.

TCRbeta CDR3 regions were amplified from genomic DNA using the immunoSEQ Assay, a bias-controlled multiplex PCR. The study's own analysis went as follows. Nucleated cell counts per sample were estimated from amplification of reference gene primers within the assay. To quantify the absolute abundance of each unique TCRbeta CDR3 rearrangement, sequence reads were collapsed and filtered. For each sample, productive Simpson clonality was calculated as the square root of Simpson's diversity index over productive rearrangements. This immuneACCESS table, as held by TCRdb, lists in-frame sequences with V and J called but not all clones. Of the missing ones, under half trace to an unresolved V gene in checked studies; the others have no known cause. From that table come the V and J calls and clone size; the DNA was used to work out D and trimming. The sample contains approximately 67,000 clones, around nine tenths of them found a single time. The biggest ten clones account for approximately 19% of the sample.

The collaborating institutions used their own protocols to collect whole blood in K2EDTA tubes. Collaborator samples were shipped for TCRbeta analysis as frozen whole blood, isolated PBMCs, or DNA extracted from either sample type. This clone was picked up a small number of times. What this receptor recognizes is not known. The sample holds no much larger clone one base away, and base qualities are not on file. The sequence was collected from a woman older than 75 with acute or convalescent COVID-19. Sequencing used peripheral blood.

At the DNA level, the sequence is TGCGCCAGCAGCCTGGACAGGGCGAACACTGAAGCTTTCTTT. The encoded protein is CASSLDRANTEAFF. The V gene is TRBV4-1 and the J gene is TRBJ1-1, and TRBD1 matches 8 of the central bases. CDR1 and CDR2, looked up from the germline V gene, are MGHRA and YSYEKL. Germline trimming amounts to 4 bases on V and 1 base on J, with 2 as the count of junction bases outside the gene matches. From the cysteine up to the phenylalanine, the CDR3 has a length of 14 residues. Only the CDR3 portion is preserved as DNA: 42 bases, with reading frame beginning at the first base.